A single TCR beta chain is shown here with its context. The record originates from a study of blood T cell repertoires in COVID-19. The CDR3 loop spans 15 amino acids. V shed 6 bases, J shed 4 bases, and the junction held 6 bases outside the gene matches. CDR1 is MNHEY and CDR2 is SVGAGI in the germline V gene. Clones were read by immunoSEQ multiplex PCR, and TCRdb kept only the in-frame ones, dropping some. Counted here are approximately 220,000 clones, roughly 85% occurring once; the ten biggest clones make up about 4.8%. Membership in each cohort depended on participant-reported clinical history. All exposed participants met a person with COVID-19 within 2 weeks before entering the study.

The rearrangement joins TRBV6-5 to TRBJ1-5; TRBD1 aligns across 10 bases. Sequencing used PBMCs or T cells enriched from blood (not recorded which). This clonotype was sampled from a woman between 50 and 59 years old who had been exposed to COVID-19. CDR3 protein: CASRLGTGENQPQHF. CDR3 nucleotide sequence: TGTGCCAGCAGACTAGGGACAGGGGAGAATCAGCCCCAGCATTTT.